Below are 15 T cell receptor beta chains sequenced from a single sample in a study of blood T cells in healthy people across ages. A second about 7 to 12 cycle PCR used barcoded and J-beta primers. TCRdb reprocessed the 5' RACE reads via MiXCR and lists one record per CDR3 protein. The sample holds 1.5 million to 2 million distinct CDR3 sequences; 25% to 30% are singletons and the top ten take 7% to 9%. Sequencing was performed on blood. The source is a woman younger than 45 in good health.

A word on this clonotype: A clone one base away is much larger, so this may be a read error. The chain employs TRBV20-1 and TRBJ2-1, with a tentative D call TRBD1 (6 bases). The CDR3 runs 15 residues. Germline loops: CDR1 DFQATT, CDR2 SNEGSKA (reference sequence). Deletions cut 4 bases from V and 10 bases from J, with 23 bases between. CDR3 coding DNA: TGCAGTGCTAACCGGGCAGGGGTGAGCTCCTACGAGCAGTTCTTC. Protein product: CSANRAGVSSYEQFF.

The rearrangement uses TRBV13 and TRBJ2-5, with 9 bases lining up with TRBD2. Germline assignment: CDR1 PRHDT and CDR2 FYEKMQ (reference sequence). The ends lost 5 bases at V and 2 bases at J; junction bases unmatched: 9. The CDR3 totals 16 residues. The CDR3 sequence: CASSVGSGGSQETQYF. For the CDR3, the DNA is TGTGCCAGCAGCGTGGGGAGCGGGGGGTCTCAAGAGACCCAGTACTTC.

The CDR3 nucleotides read TGTGCCAGCAGCGCCACAACAGGGGTTGATGGCTACACCTTC. Translation gives CASSATTGVDGYTF. The V gene is TRBV11-2, the J gene TRBJ1-2, with 7 nucleotides matching TRBD1. Germline V gene lookup returns CDR1 SGHAT and CDR2 FQNNGV. The CDR3 contains 14 residues. V dropped 5 bases and J dropped 6; count of bases not matched to a gene: 9. Using reference TRBV11-2 and TRBJ1-2 for the parts outside the CDR3, the full variable domain is EAGVAQSPRYKIIEKRQSVAFWCNPISGHATLYWYQQILGQGPKLLIQFQNNGVVDDSQLPKDRFSAERLKGVDSTLKIQPAKLEDSAVYLCASSATTGVDGYTFGSGTRLTVV.

CDR3 coding DNA: TGCAGCGTTTCCGCTAGCCGGTATGAGCAGTACTTC. Protein sequence: CSVSASRYEQYF. The V call is TRBV29-1, the J call TRBJ2-7, with a tentative D call TRBD2 (5 bases). Germline loops: CDR1 SQVTM, CDR2 ANQGSEA. The CDR3 contains 12 residues. V was shortened by 5 bases and J by 7 bases, with 15 bases between the two germline ends.

Worth noting for this clonotype: This may come from a read error, since a much larger clone is one base off. V is TRBV6-5 and J is TRBJ2-1, with a weak D call TRBD1 (6 bases). This CDR3 spans 13 amino acids. From germline, CDR1 is MNHEY and CDR2 SVGAGI. CDR3 nucleotide sequence: TGTCCCAGTCTAGGGGGATTCTACAATGAGCAGTTCTTC. It is translated as CPSLGGFYNEQFF.

The table lists this clonotype with a few counts. The V and J genes are TRBV7-9 and TRBJ2-5, with D perhaps matching TRBD2 (5 bases). Trimming shortened V by 5 bases and J by 7 bases, and 11 bases separated the two germline ends. The CDR3 loop spans 12 amino acids. The germline CDR1 and CDR2 sequences are SEHNR and FQNEAQ (reference sequence). The CDR3 reads CASSRPEGTQYF. The CDR3, as DNA: TGTGCCAGCAGCCGACCCGAGGGGACCCAGTACTTC.

The chain is built from TRBV7-2 and TRBJ2-5, with D unresolved. Germline loops: CDR1 SGHTA, CDR2 FQGNSA. The CDR3 totals 14 residues. Trimming removed 2 bases at V and 4 bases at J, with 11 bases between. CDR3 in DNA: TGTGCCAGCAGCTTATTCAAAGAAGGAGAGACCCAGTACTTC. It translates to CASSLFKEGETQYF.

This clonotype was detected only a few times. This sequence joins TRBV10-1 and TRBJ2-3; D is unresolved. This CDR3 has 12 amino acids. V lost 0 bases and J lost 6, with 4 bases in between. CDR1 WNHNN and CDR2 SYGVQD come from the germline V gene (reference sequence). CDR3: CASSESMDTQYF. The CDR3 DNA reads TGCGCCAGCAGTGAGTCGATGGATACGCAGTATTTT.

This CDR3 is CASPGTGGDEQYF. CDR3 nucleotides: TGTGCCAGCCCCGGGACAGGGGGCGACGAGCAGTACTTC. The chain recombines TRBV5-6 with TRBJ2-7, with TRBD1 matching over 12 bases. The CDR3 covers 13 residues. The V gene's germline CDR1 is SGHDT and CDR2 YYEEEE. Germline trimming cut 7 bases from V and 5 bases from J; bases unmatched to any gene: 4. The complete variable domain, with remaining parts taken from reference TRBV5-6 and TRBJ2-7, reads DAGVTQSPTHLIKTRGQQVTLRCSPKSGHDTVSWYQQALGQGPQFIFQYYEEEERQRGNFPDRFSGHQFPNYSSELNVNALLLGDSALYLCASPGTGGDEQYFGPGTRLTVT.

This clonotype was seen a few times. V usage is TRBV19 and J usage is TRBJ2-3; 12 bases fit TRBD2. This CDR3 region has 13 residues. J was trimmed by 9 bases and V by 10 bases; bases with no gene match: 8. The germline CDR1 and CDR2 sequences are LNHDA and SQIVND (reference sequence). CDR3 DNA sequence: TGTGCCACGACTAGCGGGAGTGCTTGGACGCAGTATTTT. This gives the protein CATTSGSAWTQYF.

This clonotype occurred a few times. This sequence joins TRBV9 and TRBJ1-2; D gene unclear. Trimming removed 0 bases at V and 4 bases at J, with 10 bases between. The CDR3 covers 14 residues. CDR1 and CDR2 from the germline V gene are SGDLS and YYNGEE. The CDR3 DNA sequence: TGTGCCAGCAGCGTAGGTGGGCAGGCCTATGGCTACACCTTC. This sequence encodes CASSVGGQAYGYTF.

This clonotype was counted between two and nine times. The chain carries TRBV20-1 and TRBJ2-3, with 10 bases identical to TRBD2. The CDR3 is 16 amino acids. Germline assignment: CDR1 DFQATT and CDR2 SNEGSKA (reference sequence). The trim removed 0 bases at V and 0 bases at J, leaving 3 bases unmatched. CDR3 loop: CSARDLAGVSTDTQYF. CDR3 nucleotides: TGCAGTGCTAGAGATCTAGCGGGGGTTAGCACAGATACGCAGTATTTT.

V is TRBV3-1 and J is TRBJ1-2; D not resolved. Germline CDR1 and CDR2: LGHDT and YNNKEL (reference sequence). V was trimmed by 5 bases and J by 6 bases, leaving 19 bases between them. The CDR3 loop spans 15 amino acids. CDR3 region: CASSTPEGGRDGYTF. Here the CDR3 DNA reads TGTGCCAGCAGCACCCCCGAGGGAGGGAGAGATGGCTACACCTTC.

V gene TRBV2 combines with J gene TRBJ2-7; 7 bases map to TRBD2. The CDR3 contains 14 residues. Trimming cost V 4 bases and J 4 bases; bases outside gene matches: 7. Germline-derived CDR1 and CDR2 are SNHLY and FYNNEI. Here the CDR3 reads CASSVLLALYEQYF. The CDR3 bases are TGTGCCAGCAGTGTCCTACTAGCGCTTTACGAGCAGTACTTC.

The sample holds one count of this clonotype. The chain is built from TRBV6-6 and TRBJ2-7; weak D call: TRBD2 (6 bases). From germline, CDR1 is MNHNY and CDR2 SVGAGI (reference sequence). Trimming took 8 bases from V and 3 from J, leaving 14 bases between them. This CDR3 region has 13 residues. CDR3 protein: CASGRTNLYEQYF. The CDR3 region has the DNA TGTGCCAGCGGCCGGACTAATCTCTACGAGCAGTACTTC.